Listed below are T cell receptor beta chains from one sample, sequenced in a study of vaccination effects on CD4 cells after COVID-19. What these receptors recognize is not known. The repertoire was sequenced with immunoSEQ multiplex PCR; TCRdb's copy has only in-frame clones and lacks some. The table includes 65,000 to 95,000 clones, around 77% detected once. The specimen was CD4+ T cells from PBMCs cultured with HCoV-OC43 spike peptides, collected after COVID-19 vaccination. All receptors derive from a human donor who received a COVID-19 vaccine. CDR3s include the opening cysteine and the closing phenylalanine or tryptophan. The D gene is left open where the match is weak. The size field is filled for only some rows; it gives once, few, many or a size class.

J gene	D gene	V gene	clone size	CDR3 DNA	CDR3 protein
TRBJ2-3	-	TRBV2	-	TGTGCCAGCAGATGGGGCAGAAGCACAGATACGCAGTATTTT	CASRWGRSTDTQYF
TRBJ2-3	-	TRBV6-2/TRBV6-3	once	TGTGCCAGCAGTTATGCCCCGGGAAATACGCAGTATTTT	CASSYAPGNTQYF
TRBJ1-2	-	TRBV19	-	TGTGCCAGTAGTACGACAGGCAACTATGGCTACACCTTC	CASSTTGNYGYTF
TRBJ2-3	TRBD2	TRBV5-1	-	TGCGCCAGCAGCCAACTTAGCGGGGGAGGCACAGATACGCAGTATTTT	CASSQLSGGGTDTQYF
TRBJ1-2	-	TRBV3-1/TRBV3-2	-	TGTGCCAGCAGCTTTCGCGGGGGTGGCTACACCTTC	CASSFRGGGYTF
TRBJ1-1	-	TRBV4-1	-	TGCGCCAGCAGCCCCCGCGGTGGGGGGACCACTGAAGCTTTCTTT	CASSPRGGGTTEAFF
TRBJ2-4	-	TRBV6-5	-	TGTGCCAGCAGCCCGGTGCGAGGGACCAAAAACATTCAGTACTTC	CASSPVRGTKNIQYF
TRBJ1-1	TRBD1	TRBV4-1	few	TGCGCCAGCAGCCAAGTCTGGTCAGGGGGCGCGGATTTGGCTTTCTTT	CASSQVWSGGADLAFF
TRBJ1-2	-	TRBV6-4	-	TGTGCCAGCAGTGACTCTCGGCTCTATGGCTACACCTTC	CASSDSRLYGYTF
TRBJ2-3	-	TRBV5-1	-	TGCGCCAGCAGCTTGTATACGGACTCCCCGACGCAGTATTTT	CASSLYTDSPTQYF
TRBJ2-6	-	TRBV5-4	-	TGTGCCAGCAGCGCCAGGGGTGGAAAGGCCAACGTCCTGACTTTC	CASSARGGKANVLTF
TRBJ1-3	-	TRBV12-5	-	TGTGCTAGTGGTTTGGTAGTCGGATCTCCACTCGGAAACACCATATATTTT	CASGLVVGSPLGNTIYF
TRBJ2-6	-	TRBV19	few	TGTGCCAGTAGACAGGTCTCTGGGGCCAACGTCCTGACTTTC	CASRQVSGANVLTF
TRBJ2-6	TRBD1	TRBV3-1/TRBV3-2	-	TGTGCCAGCAGCCAAGTTCCGGGACAGGGAGCTGGGGCCAACGTCCTGACTTTC	CASSQVPGQGAGANVLTF
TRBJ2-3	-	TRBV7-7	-	TGTGCCAGCAGTGGCGCTAGCACAGATACGCAGTATTTT	CASSGASTDTQYF
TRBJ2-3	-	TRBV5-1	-	TGCGCCAGCAGCTTGGCCGCGTCTGGCACAGATACGCAGTATTTT	CASSLAASGTDTQYF
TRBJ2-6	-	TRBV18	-	TGTGCCAGCTCACCCGTTGTTGGAGGAGGGGCCGGGGCCAACGTCCTGACTTTC	CASSPVVGGGAGANVLTF
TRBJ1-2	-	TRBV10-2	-	TGCGCCAGCAGTGAGTCTGCCCTCTATGGCTACACCTTC	CASSESALYGYTF
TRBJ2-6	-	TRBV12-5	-	TGTGCTAGTGGTTTGGCCCCTTTAGGGCCTTCTGGGGCCAACGTCCTGACTTTC	CASGLAPLGPSGANVLTF
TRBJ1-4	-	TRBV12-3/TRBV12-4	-	TGTGCCAGCAGGAGCCAAAATGAAAAACTGTTTTTT	CASRSQNEKLFF
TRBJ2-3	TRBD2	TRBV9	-	TGTGCCAGCAGCGTAGTAAGCGGGGTGACAGATACGCAGTATTTT	CASSVVSGVTDTQYF
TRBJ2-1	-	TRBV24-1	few	TGTGCCACCAGTGTCCCAGGGTGGAATGAGCAGTTCTTC	CATSVPGWNEQFF
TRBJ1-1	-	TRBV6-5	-	TGTGCCACACGGTTGGCACTACGGAGCACTGAAGCTTTCTTT	CATRLALRSTEAFF
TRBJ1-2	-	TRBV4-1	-	TGCGCCAGCAGCCAATCTTGGCAGGGACCAAACTATGGCTACACCTTC	CASSQSWQGPNYGYTF
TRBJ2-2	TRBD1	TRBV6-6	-	TGTGCCAGCAGTCGGAACGGACAGGCCCAGTTGAACACCGGGGAGCTGTTTTTT	CASSRNGQAQLNTGELFF
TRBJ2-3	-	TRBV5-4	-	TGTGCCAGCAGCTTTTATGGGGCTGATACGCAGTATTTT	CASSFYGADTQYF
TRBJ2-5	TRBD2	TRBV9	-	TGTGCCAGCAGCGTTGGACGGGGGGGCGAGACCCAGTACTTC	CASSVGRGGETQYF
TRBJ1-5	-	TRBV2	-	TGTGCCAGCAGTGACACGACGGCAGATCAGCCCCAGCATTTT	CASSDTTADQPQHF
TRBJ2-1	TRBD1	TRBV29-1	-	TGCAGCGTCTCGTCCGTGGGGACAGGGAATGAGCAGTTCTTC	CSVSSVGTGNEQFF
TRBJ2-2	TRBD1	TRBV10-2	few	TGCGCCAGCAGGGCCGACAGGGGAGGAGCCGGGGAGCTGTTTTTT	CASRADRGGAGELFF
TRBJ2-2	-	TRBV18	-	TGTGCCAGCTCACCGGGGCCAAAACACACCGGGGAGCTGTTTTTT	CASSPGPKHTGELFF
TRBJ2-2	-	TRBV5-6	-	TGTGCCAGCAGCTTGTATCTCTCTGGGGAGCGCACCGGGGAGCTGTTTTTT	CASSLYLSGERTGELFF
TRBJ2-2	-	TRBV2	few	TGTGCCAGCAGCGCGGGACGGATCCCCGGGGAGCTGTTTTTT	CASSAGRIPGELFF
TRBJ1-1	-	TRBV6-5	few	TGTGCCAGCAGAAAGGGAGAAACTGAAGCTTTCTTT	CASRKGETEAFF